This T cell receptor beta chain was recorded in a study of blood T cells in healthy people across ages. Regarding the study as a whole: Diversity figures derived from one million T cells were judged to underestimate the true value. Greater diversity and more naive CD4+ cells were seen in long-lived donors than in aged donors.

Alongside a J-beta primer mix, a sample-barcoded 5' primer served in a second PCR lasting about 7 to 12 cycles. TCRdb called the 5' RACE reads again in MiXCR, with one record for every CDR3 protein. The data show about 1.5 million distinct CDR3 sequences, 42% seen once. Russia was home to the donors, healthy Caucasian individuals aged 6 to 90. CDR1 is SGHRS, CDR2 YFSETQ, per germline. CDR3 length: 16 amino acids. V was clipped by 1 base and J by 1 base; unmatched bases: 5. The table lists this clonotype with a few counts. The antigen is not known. This receptor was obtained from a woman aged 18 to 35 in good health. The sample comprised blood. This rearrangement joins TRBV5-1 to TRBJ2-3, with TRBD1 matching over 8 bases. In DNA form, the CDR3 reads TGCGCCAGCAGCTTGTCCCTGGGACAGGGCACAGATACGCAGTATTTT. This sequence encodes CASSLSLGQGTDTQYF.